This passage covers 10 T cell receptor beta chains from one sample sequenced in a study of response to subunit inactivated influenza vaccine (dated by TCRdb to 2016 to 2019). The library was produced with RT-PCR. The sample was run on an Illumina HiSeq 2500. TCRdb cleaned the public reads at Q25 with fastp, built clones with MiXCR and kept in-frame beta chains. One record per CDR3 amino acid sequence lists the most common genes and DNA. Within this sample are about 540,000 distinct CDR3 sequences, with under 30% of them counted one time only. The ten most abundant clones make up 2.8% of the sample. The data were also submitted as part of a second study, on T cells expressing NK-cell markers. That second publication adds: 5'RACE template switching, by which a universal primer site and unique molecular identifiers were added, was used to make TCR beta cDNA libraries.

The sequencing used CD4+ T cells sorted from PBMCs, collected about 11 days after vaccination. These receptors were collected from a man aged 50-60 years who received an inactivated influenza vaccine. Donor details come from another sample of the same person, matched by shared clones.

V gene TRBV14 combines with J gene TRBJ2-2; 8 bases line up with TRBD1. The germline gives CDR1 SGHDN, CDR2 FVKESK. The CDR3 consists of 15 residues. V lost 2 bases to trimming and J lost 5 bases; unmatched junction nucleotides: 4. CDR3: CASSQRQGLTGELFF. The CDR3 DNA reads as TGTGCCAGCAGCCAAAGACAGGGGCTGACCGGGGAGCTGTTTTTT.

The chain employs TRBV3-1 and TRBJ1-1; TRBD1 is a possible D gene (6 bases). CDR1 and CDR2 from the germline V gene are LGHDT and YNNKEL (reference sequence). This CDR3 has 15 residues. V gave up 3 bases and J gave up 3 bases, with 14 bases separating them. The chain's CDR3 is CASSQAGQFYTEAFF. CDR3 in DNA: TGTGCCAGCAGCCAGGCAGGACAGTTTTACACTGAAGCTTTCTTT.

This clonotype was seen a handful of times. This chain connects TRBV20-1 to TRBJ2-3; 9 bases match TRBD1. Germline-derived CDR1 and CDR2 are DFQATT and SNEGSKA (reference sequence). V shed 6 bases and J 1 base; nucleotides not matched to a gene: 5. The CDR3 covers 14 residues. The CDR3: CSADGTGRTDTQYF. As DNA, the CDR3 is TGCAGTGCCGACGGGACAGGGCGCACAGATACGCAGTATTTT.

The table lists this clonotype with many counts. The CDR3 nucleotides read TGTGCCAGCAGCCCTACGGGGTACAATGAGCAGTTCTTC. As protein: CASSPTGYNEQFF. The V call is TRBV7-2, the J call TRBJ2-1; possibly TRBD2 for D (5 bases). This CDR3 is 13 amino acids long. V lost 5 bases to trimming and J lost 4 bases, with 9 bases between them. Germline loops: CDR1 SGHTA, CDR2 FQGNSA. Looking up the rest from reference TRBV7-2 and TRBJ2-1 gives the full variable domain: GAGVSQSPSNKVTEKGKDVELRCDPISGHTALYWYRQSLGQGLEFLIYFQGNSAPDKSGLPSDRFSAERTGGSVSTLTIQRTQQEDSAVYLCASSPTGYNEQFFGPGTRLTVL.

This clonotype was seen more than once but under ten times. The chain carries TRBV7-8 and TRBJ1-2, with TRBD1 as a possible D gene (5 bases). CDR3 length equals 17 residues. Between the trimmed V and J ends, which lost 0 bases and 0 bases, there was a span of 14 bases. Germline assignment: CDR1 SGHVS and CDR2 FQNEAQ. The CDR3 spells CASSLAFVSRANYGYTF. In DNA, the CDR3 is TGTGCCAGCAGCTTAGCGTTCGTCAGCAGGGCTAACTATGGCTACACCTTC.

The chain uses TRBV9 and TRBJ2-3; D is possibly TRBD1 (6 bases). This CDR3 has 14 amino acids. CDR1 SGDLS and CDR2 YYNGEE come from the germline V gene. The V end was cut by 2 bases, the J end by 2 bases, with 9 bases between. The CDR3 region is CASSVGQYTDTQYF. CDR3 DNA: TGTGCCAGCAGCGTTGGACAGTACACAGATACGCAGTATTTT.

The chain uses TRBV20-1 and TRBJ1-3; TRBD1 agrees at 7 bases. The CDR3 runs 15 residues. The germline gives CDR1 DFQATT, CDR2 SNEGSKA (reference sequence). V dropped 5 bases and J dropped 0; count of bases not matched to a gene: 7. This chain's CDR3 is CSASRQGHSGNTIYF. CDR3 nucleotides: TGCAGTGCTTCAAGACAGGGCCACTCTGGAAACACCATATATTTT.

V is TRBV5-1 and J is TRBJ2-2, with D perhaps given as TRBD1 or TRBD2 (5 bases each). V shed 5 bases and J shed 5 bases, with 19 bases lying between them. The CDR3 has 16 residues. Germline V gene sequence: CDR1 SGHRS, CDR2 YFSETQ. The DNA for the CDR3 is TGCGCCAGCAGTAGGGACGGCCAGGCTAAGACCGGGGAGCTGTTTTTT. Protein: CASSRDGQAKTGELFF.

CDR3 in amino acids: CASSFMLGGLAGGRNEQFF. CDR3 coding DNA: TGTGCCAGCAGCTTTATGCTAGGAGGGCTAGCGGGAGGGAGGAATGAGCAGTTCTTC. The chain uses TRBV11-1 and TRBJ2-1; 12 nucleotides match TRBD2. V shed 3 bases, J shed 7 bases, and the junction held 16 bases outside the gene matches. CDR1 and CDR2 (germline): SGHAT, FQDESV (reference sequence). The length of the CDR3 is 19 residues.

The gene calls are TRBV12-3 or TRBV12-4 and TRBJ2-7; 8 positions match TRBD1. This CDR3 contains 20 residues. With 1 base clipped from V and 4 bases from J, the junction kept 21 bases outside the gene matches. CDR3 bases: TGTGCCAGCAGTTTAGTCCGGACAGGGCGTTTCGGCCCACCGCGGTACGAGCAGTACTTC. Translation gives CASSLVRTGRFGPPRYEQYF.